What follows describes a single T cell receptor beta chain. Original analysis: The authors estimated nucleated cell counts from reference gene primer amplification. Clones were sequenced by immunoSEQ multiplex PCR, and TCRdb holds only the in-frame ones, with some missing. V, J and clone size reflect that table, while D and trimming were determined from the DNA. This table has more than 200,000 clones, roughly 90% appearing once. This CDR3 is built from 12 residues. The germline V gene has CDR1 MNHEY and CDR2 SVGAGI. V was trimmed by 6 bases and J by 7 bases, leaving 12 bases between them. The source of the sample is a study of blood T cell repertoires in COVID-19. Overall study context: Sources were T cells, B-cell-depleted T cells, or PBMCs; the material itself was cDNA or gDNA.

The sample comprised peripheral blood. The source of this sequence is a man aged 70-80 years with acute or convalescent COVID-19. This chain uses TRBV6-5 with TRBJ1-2; D is ambiguous. CDR3 in amino acids: CASRRVMGGYTF. The DNA of the CDR3 is TGTGCCAGCAGGCGGGTAATGGGTGGCTACACCTTC.